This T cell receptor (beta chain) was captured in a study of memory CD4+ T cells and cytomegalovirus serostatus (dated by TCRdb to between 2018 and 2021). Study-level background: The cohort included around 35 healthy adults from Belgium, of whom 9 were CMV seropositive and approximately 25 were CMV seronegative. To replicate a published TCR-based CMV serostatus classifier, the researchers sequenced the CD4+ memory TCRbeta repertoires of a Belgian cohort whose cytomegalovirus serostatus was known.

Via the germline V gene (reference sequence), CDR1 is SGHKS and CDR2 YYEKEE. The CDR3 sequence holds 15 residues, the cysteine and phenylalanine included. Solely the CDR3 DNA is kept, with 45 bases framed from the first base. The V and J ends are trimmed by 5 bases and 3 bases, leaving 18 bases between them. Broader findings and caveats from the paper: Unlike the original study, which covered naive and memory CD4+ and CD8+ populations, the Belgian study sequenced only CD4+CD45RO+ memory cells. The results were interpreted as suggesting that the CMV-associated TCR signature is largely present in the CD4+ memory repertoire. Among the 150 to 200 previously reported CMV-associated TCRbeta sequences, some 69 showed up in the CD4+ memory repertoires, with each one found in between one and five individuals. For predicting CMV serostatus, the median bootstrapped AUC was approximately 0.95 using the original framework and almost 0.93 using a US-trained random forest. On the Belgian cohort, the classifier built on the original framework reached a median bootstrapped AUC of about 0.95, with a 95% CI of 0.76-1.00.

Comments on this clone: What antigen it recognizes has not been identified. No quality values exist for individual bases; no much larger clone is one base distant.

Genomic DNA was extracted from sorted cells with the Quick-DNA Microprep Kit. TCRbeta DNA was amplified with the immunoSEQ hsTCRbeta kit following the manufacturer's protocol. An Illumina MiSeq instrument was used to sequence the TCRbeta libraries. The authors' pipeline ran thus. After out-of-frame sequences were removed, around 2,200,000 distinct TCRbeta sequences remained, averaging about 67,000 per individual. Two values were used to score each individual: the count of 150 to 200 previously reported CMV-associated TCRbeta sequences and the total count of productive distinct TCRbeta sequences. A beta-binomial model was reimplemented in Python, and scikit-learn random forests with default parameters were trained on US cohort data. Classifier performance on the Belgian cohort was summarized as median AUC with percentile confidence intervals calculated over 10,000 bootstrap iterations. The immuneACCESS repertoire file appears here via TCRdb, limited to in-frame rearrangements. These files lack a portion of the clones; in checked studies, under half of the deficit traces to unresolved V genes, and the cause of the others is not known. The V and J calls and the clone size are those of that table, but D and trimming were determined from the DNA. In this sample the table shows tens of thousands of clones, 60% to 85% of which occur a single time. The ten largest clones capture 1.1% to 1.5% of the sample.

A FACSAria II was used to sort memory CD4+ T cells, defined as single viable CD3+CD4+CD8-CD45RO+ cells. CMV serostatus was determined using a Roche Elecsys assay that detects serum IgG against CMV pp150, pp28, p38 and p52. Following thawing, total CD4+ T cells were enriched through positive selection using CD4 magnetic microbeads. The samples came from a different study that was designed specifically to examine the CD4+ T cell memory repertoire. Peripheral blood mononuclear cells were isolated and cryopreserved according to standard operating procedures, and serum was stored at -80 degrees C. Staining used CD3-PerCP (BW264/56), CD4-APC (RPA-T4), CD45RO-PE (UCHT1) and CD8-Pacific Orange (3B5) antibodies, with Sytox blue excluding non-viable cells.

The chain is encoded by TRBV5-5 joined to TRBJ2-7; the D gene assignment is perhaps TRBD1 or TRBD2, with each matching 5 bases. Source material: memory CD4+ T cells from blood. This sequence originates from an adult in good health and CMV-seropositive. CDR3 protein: CASSRGLGQGYEQYF. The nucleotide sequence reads TGTGCCAGCAGTCGAGGGTTAGGACAAGGCTACGAGCAGTACTTC.